This T cell receptor (beta chain) came from a study of blood T cell repertoires in COVID-19. Cohort 3 recovered donors had two negative PCRs, clearance, or symptom resolution. CDR1 is MNHNY, CDR2 SVGAGI, per germline (reference sequence). V was pared by 6 bases and J by 0 bases, with 2 bases of the junction left unmatched. CDR3 length: 14 residues. TCRdb's table, derived via immunoSEQ multiplex PCR, lists solely in-frame clones and lacks some. Found here are some 490,000 clones, approximately 90% of them singletons; the top ten hold under 9.5%. The sequence came from a woman aged 55-69 years who had recovered from COVID-19. The rearrangement uses TRBV6-6 and TRBJ1-3, with 7 bases that match TRBD1. The specimen was PBMCs or T cells enriched from blood (not recorded which). DNA for the CDR3: TGTGCCAGCAGAGGACAGGCCTCTGGAAACACCATATATTTT. It encodes CASRGQASGNTIYF.